The TCR beta chain under discussion was sequenced for a study of T cells expressing NK-cell markers. Study information: Obtained from sorted CD3+CD56+NKG2C+, CD3+CD56+NKG2C- and CD3+CD56-NKG2C+ T cells were the TCR beta repertoires. Sequencing covered eight donors, seven HCMV-seropositive and one seronegative. General study points: In roughly 6 donors, dominant CD3+CD56+NKG2C+ clones formed 1.0-7.0% of CD8+ cells.

TCRdb reprocessed the 5' RACE reads, with one entry per CDR3 protein and no DNA. The sample has roughly 180,000 distinct CDR3 sequences, and its top ten clones hold about 19%. A remark on this clonotype: Its matching antigen is unknown.

The CDR3 covers 14 residues. Germline assignment: CDR1 MNHNS and CDR2 SASEGT. The sample consisted of blood T cells: a sorted CD56 or NKG2C T cell subset, CD4+ or CD8+ T cells, or bulk PBMC T cells (not recorded which). V and J are TRBV6-1 and TRBJ1-1. This receptor was obtained from a man aged 18-75 years in good health. Here the CDR3 reads CATSQGFMNTEAFF.